These T cell receptor beta chains were read from a single sample in a study of blood T cells in healthy people across ages. MiXCR, run by TCRdb on the 5' RACE reads, gives a single entry per CDR3 protein. The sample has more than 800,000 distinct CDR3 sequences; about 30% are singletons. Sequencing used blood. Receptors were obtained from a woman at least 80 years old in good health. Both conserved end residues are trimmed from each CDR3.

v_gene	CDR3aa
TRBV20-1	SATPGTGLPYEQY
TRBV9	ASSVGGVGDYEQY
TRBV29-1	SVDIQVNTEAF
TRBV20-1	STGTSGSQY
TRBV7-2	ASSWLGDTQY
TRBV6-5	ASSSDLLGNTEAF
TRBV7-2	ASSLPTRLTQY
TRBV30	AWQSQYNEQF
TRBV3-1	ASSRVSTGELF
TRBV14	ASSQRPSYNEQF
TRBV2	ASLRDSGIGEQF
TRBV24-1	ATSAAGGTYEQF
TRBV4-1	ASSQVPSVTTGELF
TRBV7-2	ASSDGGTGPYEQY
TRBV7-2	ASSLLAGDTF
TRBV7-2	ASSPGVGRNNEQF
TRBV14	ASSCWRDADTQY
TRBV12-3/TRBV12-4	ASSFRQVATDTQY
TRBV30	AWSVQRVNYGYT
TRBV12-3/TRBV12-4	AGSFGRYNEQF
TRBV11-2	ASGSPGQRINTGELF
TRBV7-8	ASSLMDSAYEQY
TRBV6-1	ASSQSYLAGGRGEQF
TRBV7-3	ASSFRGNDEQF
TRBV6-5	ASRQPDKIYGYT
TRBV10-3	AISEDPTGSTSYGYT
TRBV20-1	SASGGRASLGEQF
TRBV20-1	SAREAAGGVGFETQY
TRBV7-2	ASSPSIGRSGYT
TRBV7-2	ASSPSGRGGLSYEQY
TRBV20-1	SAHIDLAKNIQY
TRBV12-3/TRBV12-4	ASRPQADMEY
TRBV5-1	ASSFALQGGYT
TRBV20-1	SARAPTRTSEQF
TRBV24-1	ATSWYNEQF
TRBV6-5	ASTNYDRNEQF
TRBV7-9	ASSLQHYGYT
TRBV5-1	ASSLGPGLAGGSYEQY
TRBV20-1	STGQGATNEKLF
TRBV7-2	ASSLRPTQY
TRBV7-9	ASSTQGAHRETQY
TRBV20-1	SMKSGEIQERTQY
TRBV13	ASSWRTSGPYDEQF
TRBV2	ASSRLLTGRTDTQY
TRBV7-2	ASSPDGGDYNEQF
TRBV6-6	ASSYSGQSSYEQY
TRBV7-2	ASSLSGQIYNEQF
TRBV7-9	ASSLVGGVDTEAF
TRBV5-1	ASSRPGQGYNEQY
TRBV7-2	ASSLVGTQQDTQY
TRBV12-3/TRBV12-4	ASSGDTHSNQPQH
TRBV7-9	ASSLSTHEQY
TRBV12-3/TRBV12-4	ASTLSPGGGYNEQF
TRBV7-2	ASSLSLAVADEQY
TRBV20-1	SALRETQY
TRBV6-2/TRBV6-3	ASSRTATGYEQY